The source of this T cell receptor beta chain is a study of blood T cell repertoires in COVID-19. Study overall: From T cells, B-cell-depleted T cells, or PBMCs came the material, which was cDNA or gDNA.

Method: immunoSEQ multiplex PCR; TCRdb's copy keeps in-frame clones and lacks some. The sample lists 250,000 to 300,000 clones, about 85% occurring once. Losses at the gene ends were 3 bases for V and 2 bases for J; bases not matched to a gene: 5. CDR1 SEHNR and CDR2 FQNEAQ come from the germline V gene (reference sequence). The CDR3 has 17 residues. All enrollees were about 18 to 89 years old and from fewer than 25 US areas. Donors were grouped by their self-reported clinical history. This clone was counted a few times. The TCR sequence derives from a woman between 45 and 65 years old who had been exposed to COVID-19. V usage is TRBV7-9 and J usage is TRBJ2-3; 13 bases align to TRBD2. Input material: PBMCs or T cells enriched from blood (not recorded which). The CDR3 DNA follows: TGTGCCAGCAGCTTCCAGACTAGCGGGGGGCTCACAGATACGCAGTATTTT. It codes for CASSFQTSGGLTDTQYF.